The TCR beta chain under discussion was sequenced for a study of CD8+ T cells in alopecia areata. Findings of the study overall: Expanded CD8+ clones among the top 100, as well as scalp clonality, were significantly decreased by tofacitinib.

Concerning this clone: The target antigen is unknown.

Treatment indicated: oral pan-JAK inhibitor, 5-10 mg twice daily. Sequencing relied on a cDNA template that was reverse transcribed from extracted RNA. Libraries were prepared by immunoSEQ multiplex PCR; TCRdb keeps only in-frame clonotypes and omits some of them. The sample contains 150,000 to 200,000 clones, approximately 60% of which appear only once. This CDR3 contains 14 residues. Germline values: CDR1 SNHLY, CDR2 FYNNEI. The trim removed 8 bases at V and 6 bases at J, leaving 10 bases unmatched. The TCR comes from a human donor with alopecia areata. V and J are TRBV2 and TRBJ1-5; 7 bases are a match to TRBD1. Material: CD4+ T cells sorted from blood, obtained at week 24, from a patient treated with tofacitinib. In DNA, the CDR3 is TGTGCCAGCGCCCGGGACAGTGGAGCTCAGCCCCAGCATTTT. Its protein product is CASARDSGAQPQHF. Supplemented by reference TRBV2 and TRBJ1-5, the full variable domain reads EPEVTQTPSHQVTQMGQEVILRCVPISNHLYFYWYRQILGQKVEFLVSFYNNEISEKSEIFDDQFSVERPDGSNFTLKIRSTKLEDSAMYFCASARDSGAQPQHFGDGTRLSIL.